This entry concerns a single TCR beta chain. What it binds is not known. Samples had at least 6 million PBMCs isolated from them. The data stem from a study of blood T cells in healthy people across ages. Findings and limits, study-wide: Considered underestimates were the diversity estimates obtained from one million T cells. TCR beta diversity correlated strongly with naive T cell percentage.

Alongside a J-beta primer mix, a sample-barcoded 5' primer served in a second PCR lasting about 6 to 11 cycles. A single record per CDR3 protein comes from TCRdb applying MiXCR to the 5' RACE reads. The repertoire has around 600,000 distinct CDR3 sequences, more than 45% of them found once; the top ten carry around 23%. Sequencing used blood. This clonotype originated in an older man in good health.

CDR3 DNA sequence: TGTGCTAGTGCCGCACAGGGGGGCTATGGCTACACCTTC. Protein: CASAAQGGYGYTF. The gene calls are TRBV12-5 and TRBJ1-2, with 8 bases identical to TRBD1. The V segment lost 7 bases and the J segment 4 bases; nucleotides outside the gene matches: 5. This CDR3 has 13 amino acids. CDR1 is LGHNT, CDR2 FRNRAP, per germline.